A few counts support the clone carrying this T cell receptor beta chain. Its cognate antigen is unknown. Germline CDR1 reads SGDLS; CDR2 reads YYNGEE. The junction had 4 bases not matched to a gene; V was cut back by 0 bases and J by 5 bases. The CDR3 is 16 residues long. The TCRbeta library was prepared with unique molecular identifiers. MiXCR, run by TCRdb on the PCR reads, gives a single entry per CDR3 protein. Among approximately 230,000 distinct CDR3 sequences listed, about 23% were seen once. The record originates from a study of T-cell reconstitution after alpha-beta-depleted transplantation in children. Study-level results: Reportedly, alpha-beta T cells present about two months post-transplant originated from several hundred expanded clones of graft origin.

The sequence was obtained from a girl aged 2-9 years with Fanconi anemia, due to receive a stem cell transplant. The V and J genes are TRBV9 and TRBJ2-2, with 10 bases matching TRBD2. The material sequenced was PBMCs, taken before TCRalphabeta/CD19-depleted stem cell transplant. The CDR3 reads CASSVESSGGTGELFF. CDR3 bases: TGTGCCAGCAGCGTAGAATCTAGCGGGGGAACCGGGGAGCTGTTTTTT.